The clone carrying this TCR beta chain was recorded a few times. With 6 bases removed from V and 3 bases from J, the gap between germline ends came to 20 bases. Germline V gene sequence: CDR1 MDHEN, CDR2 SYDVKM. The CDR3 length is 16 residues. The data stem from a study of blood T cells in healthy people across ages. Primers used in a second PCR of about 7 to 11 cycles were a sample-barcoded 5' primer and a J-beta primer mix. TCRdb reanalysed the 5' RACE reads using MiXCR and keeps one entry per CDR3 protein. The repertoire includes about 1.7 million distinct CDR3 sequences, 28% of them detected once, and about 8% sits in the top ten.

Material: blood. This sequence originates from a woman under 40 in good health. This sequence joins TRBV28 and TRBJ1-2; a possible D gene is TRBD1 (6 bases). This chain's CDR3 is CASSPTGTPSDYGYTF. CDR3 coding DNA: TGTGCCAGCAGCCCTACAGGGACTCCATCAGACTATGGCTACACCTTC.